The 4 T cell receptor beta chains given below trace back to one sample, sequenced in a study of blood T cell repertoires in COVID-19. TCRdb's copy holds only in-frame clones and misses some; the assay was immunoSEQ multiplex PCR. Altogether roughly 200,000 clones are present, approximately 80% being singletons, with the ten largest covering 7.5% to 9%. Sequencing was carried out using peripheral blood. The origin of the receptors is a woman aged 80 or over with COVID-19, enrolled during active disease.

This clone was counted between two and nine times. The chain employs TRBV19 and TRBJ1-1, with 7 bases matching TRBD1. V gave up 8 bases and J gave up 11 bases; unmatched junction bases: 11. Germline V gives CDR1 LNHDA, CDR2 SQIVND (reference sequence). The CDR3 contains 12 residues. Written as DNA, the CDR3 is TGTGCCAGTCTAGGGGGCGTCGGGAACGCTTTCTTT. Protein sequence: CASLGGVGNAFF.

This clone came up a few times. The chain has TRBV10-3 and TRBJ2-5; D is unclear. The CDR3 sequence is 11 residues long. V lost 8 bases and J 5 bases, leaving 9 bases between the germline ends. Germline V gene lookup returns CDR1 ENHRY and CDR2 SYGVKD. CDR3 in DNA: TGTGCCATCGGCCCGGAGGAGACCCAGTACTTC. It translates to CAIGPEETQYF.

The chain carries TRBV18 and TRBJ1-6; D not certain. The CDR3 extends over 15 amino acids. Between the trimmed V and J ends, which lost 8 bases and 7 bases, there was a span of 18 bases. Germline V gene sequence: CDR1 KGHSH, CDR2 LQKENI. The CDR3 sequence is CASRAGSLQNSPLHF. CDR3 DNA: TGTGCCAGCCGGGCGGGGTCGCTACAAAATTCACCCCTCCACTTT.

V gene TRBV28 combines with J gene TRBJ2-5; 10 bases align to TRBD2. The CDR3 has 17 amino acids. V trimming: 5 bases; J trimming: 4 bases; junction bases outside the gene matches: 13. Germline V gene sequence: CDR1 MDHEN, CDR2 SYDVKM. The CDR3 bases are TGTGCCAGCAGTCCGCCGGGGGCTAGCGGGAGAGGAGAGACCCAGTACTTC. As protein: CASSPPGASGRGETQYF.